This entry describes one T cell receptor beta chain. The sample belongs to a study of T cells after yellow fever vaccination. Using its own MiXCR run on the 5' RACE reads, TCRdb lists one record per CDR3 protein. The sample has 620,000 or so distinct CDR3 sequences; roughly 12% are singletons. CDR3 length equals 16 residues. V was pared by 7 bases and J by 5 bases, with 22 bases between. Germline CDR1 MNHEY, CDR2 SVGEGT. The chain has TRBV6-2 or TRBV6-3 and TRBJ2-3; no clear D gene. The starting material was PBMCs, obtained on the day of the yellow fever booster vaccination. This receptor was taken from a man aged 30 to 39 who received the YFV17D yellow fever vaccine. As DNA, the CDR3 is TGTGCCAGCACCTACTCGGCGTGGTCTGGGTTAGATACGCAGTATTTT. Protein sequence: CASTYSAWSGLDTQYF.